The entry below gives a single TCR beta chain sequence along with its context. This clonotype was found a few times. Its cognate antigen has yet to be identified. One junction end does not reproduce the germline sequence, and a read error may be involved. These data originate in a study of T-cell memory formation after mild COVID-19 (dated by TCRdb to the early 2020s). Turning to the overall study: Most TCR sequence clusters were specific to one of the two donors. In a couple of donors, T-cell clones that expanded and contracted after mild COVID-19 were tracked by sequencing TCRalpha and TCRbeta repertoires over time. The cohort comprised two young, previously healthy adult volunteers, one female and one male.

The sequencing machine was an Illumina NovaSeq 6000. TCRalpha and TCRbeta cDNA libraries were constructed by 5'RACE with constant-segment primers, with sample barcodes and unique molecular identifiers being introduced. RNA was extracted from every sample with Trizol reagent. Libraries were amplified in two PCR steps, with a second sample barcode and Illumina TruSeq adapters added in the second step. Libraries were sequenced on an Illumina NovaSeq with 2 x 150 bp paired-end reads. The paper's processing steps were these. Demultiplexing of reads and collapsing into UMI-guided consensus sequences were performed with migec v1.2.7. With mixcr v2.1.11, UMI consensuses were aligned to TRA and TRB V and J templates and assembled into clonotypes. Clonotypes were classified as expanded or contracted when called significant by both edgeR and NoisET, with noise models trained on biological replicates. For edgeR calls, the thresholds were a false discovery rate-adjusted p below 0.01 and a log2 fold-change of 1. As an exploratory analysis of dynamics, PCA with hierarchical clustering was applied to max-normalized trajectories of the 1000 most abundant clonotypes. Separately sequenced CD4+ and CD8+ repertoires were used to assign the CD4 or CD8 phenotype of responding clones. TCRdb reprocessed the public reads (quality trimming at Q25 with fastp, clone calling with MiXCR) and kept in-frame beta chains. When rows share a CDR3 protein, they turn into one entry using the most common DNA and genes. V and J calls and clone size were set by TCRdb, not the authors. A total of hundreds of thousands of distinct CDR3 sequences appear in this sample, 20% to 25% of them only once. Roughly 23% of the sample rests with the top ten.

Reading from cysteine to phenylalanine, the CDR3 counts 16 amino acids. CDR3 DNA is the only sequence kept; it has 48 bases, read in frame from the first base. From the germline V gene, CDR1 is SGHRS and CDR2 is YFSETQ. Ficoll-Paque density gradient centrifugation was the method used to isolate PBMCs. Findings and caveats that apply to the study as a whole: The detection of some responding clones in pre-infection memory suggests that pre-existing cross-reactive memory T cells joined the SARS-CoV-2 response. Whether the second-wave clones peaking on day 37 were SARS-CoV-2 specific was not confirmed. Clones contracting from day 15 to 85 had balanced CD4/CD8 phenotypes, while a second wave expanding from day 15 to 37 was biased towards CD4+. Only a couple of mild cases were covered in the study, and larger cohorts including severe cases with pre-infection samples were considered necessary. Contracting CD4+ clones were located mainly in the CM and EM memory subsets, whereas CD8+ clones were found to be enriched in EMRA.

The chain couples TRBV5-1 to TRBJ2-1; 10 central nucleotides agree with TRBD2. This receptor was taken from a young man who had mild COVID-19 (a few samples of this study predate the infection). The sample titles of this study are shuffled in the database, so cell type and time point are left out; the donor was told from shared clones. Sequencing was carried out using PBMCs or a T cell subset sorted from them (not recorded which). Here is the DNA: TGCGCCAGCAGATTGGGTTCTAGCGGGGGCTACAATGAGCAGTTCTTC. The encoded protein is CASRLGSSGGYNEQFF.